This TCR beta chain stems from a study of cytomegalovirus exposure and HLA in healthy donors. Study observations and caveats: Later, TCR association rates were found to vary by HLA locus, highest for DRB1 and lowest for HLA-C.

The PCR employed 60 Vbeta primers together with 13 Jbeta primers. Per the authors' pipeline: Around 80 million unique TCR beta chains, some 9.9 million of them shared, were counted by a later analysis. The data were produced by immunoSEQ multiplex PCR, yet TCRdb's version contains in-frame clones alone and is incomplete. The V and J calls and the clone size are those of that table, but D and trimming were determined from the DNA. This table has about 100,000 clones, approximately 78% appearing once. In the case of this clone: Its antigen is as yet unknown.

Material: PBMCs. This receptor was obtained from a woman aged 55-75 years in good health and CMV-seronegative.

CDR3 protein: CASSPVGGGNEKLFF. In DNA, the CDR3 is TGCGCCAGCAGCCCCGTGGGGGGTGGTAATGAAAAACTGTTTTTT. The rearrangement uses TRBV5-1 and TRBJ1-4, with D perhaps matching TRBD1 (5 bases). The CDR3 is 15 amino acids. The germline CDR1 and CDR2 sequences are SGHRS and YFSETQ. V lost 4 bases and J 4 bases, leaving 14 bases between the germline ends.